The 25 T cell receptor beta chains in this list originate from one sample, sequenced in a study of cytomegalovirus exposure and HLA in healthy donors. The PCR was carried out with 60 Vbeta primers and 13 Jbeta primers. Clones were read by immunoSEQ multiplex PCR, and TCRdb kept only the in-frame ones, dropping some. The data show 130,000 to 150,000 clones, 70% to 80% seen once. Material: PBMCs. The receptors stem from a woman between 45 and 60 years old in good health and CMV-seronegative.

The CDR3 sequence is CASTPDRGAYGYTF. The CDR3 nucleotides are TGTGCCAGCACCCCGGACAGGGGAGCCTATGGCTACACCTTC. The chain uses TRBV5-4 and TRBJ1-2; 9 bases are shared with TRBD1. This CDR3 spans 14 amino acids. V gave up 6 bases and J gave up 4 bases; unmatched junction bases: 7. From germline, CDR1 is SGHNT and CDR2 YYREEE (reference sequence).

The chain is built from TRBV27 and TRBJ2-5; D may be TRBD2 (5 bases). Per the germline V gene, CDR1 is MNHEY and CDR2 is SMNVEV (reference sequence). Deletions cut 6 bases from V and 4 bases from J, with 6 bases between. This CDR3 contains 11 residues. The CDR3 reads CASRRAETQYF. The DNA for the CDR3 is TGTGCCAGCAGGAGGGCAGAGACCCAGTACTTC.

This sequence joins TRBV7-2 and TRBJ2-3; 11 bases map to TRBD2. CDR1 is SGHTA, CDR2 FQGNSA, per germline. Trimming removed 5 bases from V and 5 bases from J; junction bases left unmatched: 6. The CDR3 length is 15 residues. DNA of the CDR3: TGTGCCAGCAGCCCTACCGGACTAGCGGGAGATACGCAGTATTTT. Translation gives CASSPTGLAGDTQYF.

This clone was detected only a few times. This chain connects TRBV28 to TRBJ2-5; 16 bases line up with TRBD2. The trim removed 8 bases at V and 5 bases at J, leaving 8 bases unmatched. This CDR3 has 16 residues. The germline V gene encodes CDR1 MDHEN and CDR2 SYDVKM. As DNA, the CDR3 is TGTGCCAGCGGGACTAGCGGGGGGGCCTTTGTTGAGACCCAGTACTTC. Translation gives CASGTSGGAFVETQYF.

This sequence joins TRBV18 and TRBJ1-2; 10 bases are shared with TRBD1. Unmatched junction bases numbered 10, after V lost 3 bases and J lost 0 bases. This CDR3 region has 18 residues. Germline CDR1 reads KGHSH; CDR2 reads LQKENI. The CDR3 DNA reads TGTGCCAGCTCACCCTCAACCGGGACAGGGGCCTCTAACTATGGCTACACCTTC. It encodes CASSPSTGTGASNYGYTF.

The chain employs TRBV2 and TRBJ1-2; the D is unclear. Germline CDR1 and CDR2: SNHLY and FYNNEI. The V end lost 3 bases, the J end lost 6 bases, and 20 bases lay between the germline ends. CDR3 length equals 16 residues. The CDR3 loop reads CASSETQAVNGNGYTF. The CDR3 DNA reads TGTGCCAGCAGTGAGACGCAGGCTGTGAACGGGAATGGCTACACCTTC.

The rearrangement joins TRBV18 to TRBJ1-4, with a weak D call TRBD1 (5 bases). Trimming pared 1 base from V and 8 bases from J, leaving 11 bases between. The CDR3 is 14 amino acids. CDR1 KGHSH and CDR2 LQKENI come from the germline V gene. CDR3 DNA sequence: TGTGCCAGCTCACCACGGGAGGGGTTCGAAAAACTGTTTTTT. It encodes CASSPREGFEKLFF.

The genes are TRBV20-1 and TRBJ2-7; no definite D call. V lost 3 bases and J 4 bases, leaving 7 bases between the germline ends. Germline V lookup: CDR1 DFQATT, CDR2 SNEGSKA (reference sequence). This CDR3 is 11 amino acids long. CDR3: CSASLFYEQYF. Here the CDR3 DNA reads TGCAGTGCTAGTCTATTTTACGAGCAGTACTTC.

In its sample, this clone was seen a few times. V usage is TRBV7-9 and J usage is TRBJ1-1; D possibly corresponds to TRBD1 (5 bases). Germline assignment: CDR1 SEHNR and CDR2 FQNEAQ (reference sequence). Between the trimmed V and J ends, which lost 5 bases and 0 bases, there was a span of 7 bases. CDR3 size: 13 residues. The CDR3 is CASSPGMNTEAFF. CDR3 sequence (DNA): TGTGCCAGCAGCCCAGGGATGAACACTGAAGCTTTCTTT.

CDR3 in DNA: TGTGCCAGCAGCCTCGGGGTTGGAGGGGGCGGGGATGAGCAGTTCTTC. Translation: CASSLGVGGGGDEQFF. The chain employs TRBV6-4 and TRBJ2-1, with D possibly matching TRBD1 (7 bases). V lost 6 bases and J lost 8, with 23 bases in between. This CDR3 is 16 amino acids long. Germline V gives CDR1 MRHNA, CDR2 SNTAGT.

Turning to this clone: One junction end does not reproduce the germline sequence, and a read error may be involved. This chain's CDR3 is CASGEVRWQETQYF. The CDR3 DNA reads TGTGCCAGCGGTGAAGTCAGGTGGCAAGAGACCCAGTACTTC. This rearrangement joins TRBV6-1 to TRBJ2-5; unclear D gene. Germline loops: CDR1 MNHNS, CDR2 SASEGT. The CDR3 loop spans 14 amino acids.

The rearrangement links TRBV6-6 to TRBJ1-1; 7 positions agree with TRBD1. CDR1 is MNHNY and CDR2 is SVGAGI in the germline V gene (reference sequence). The CDR3 length is 14 residues. Trimming took 2 bases from V and 5 from J; bases not matched to a gene: 5. The CDR3 loop reads CASSYRDSSTEAFF. CDR3 DNA: TGTGCCAGCAGTTACAGGGACAGTTCAACTGAAGCTTTCTTT.

This clone has a handful of counts. The chain combines TRBV28 with TRBJ2-2, with TRBD1 identical over 10 bases. Germline V gene lookup returns CDR1 MDHEN and CDR2 SYDVKM. V lost 10 bases to trimming and J lost 5 bases; unmatched junction nucleotides: 7. The CDR3 runs 14 residues. The CDR3 reads CATLRQGATGELFF. The CDR3 DNA is TGTGCCACCCTGAGACAGGGGGCGACCGGGGAGCTGTTTTTT.

The chain recombines TRBV10-3 with TRBJ1-1; 9 nucleotides align to TRBD1. The V gene's germline CDR1 is ENHRY and CDR2 SYGVKD. This CDR3 is 15 amino acids long. Trimming removed 8 bases from V and 4 bases from J; junction bases left unmatched: 11. The CDR3 loop is CAIRDRDRTGTEAFF. DNA for the CDR3: TGTGCCATCCGGGACAGGGATAGGACAGGCACTGAAGCTTTCTTT.

The rearrangement uses TRBV6-6 and TRBJ1-1; D gene ambiguous. The CDR3 has 14 amino acids. The germline V and J ends were trimmed by 2 bases and 1 base, with 8 bases remaining between them. CDR1 and CDR2 (germline): MNHNY, SVGAGI (reference sequence). The CDR3 DNA reads TGTGCCAGCAGTTACCCCGGCGGGAACACTGAAGCTTTCTTT. Its protein product is CASSYPGGNTEAFF.

This clone was seen only once. The chain couples TRBV27 to TRBJ1-2, with 7 nucleotides matching TRBD1. The V segment lost 4 bases and the J segment 0 bases; nucleotides outside the gene matches: 5. Germline CDR1 reads MNHEY; CDR2 reads SMNVEV (reference sequence). The CDR3 runs to 15 residues. CDR3 region: CASSSDRDPNYGYTF. The CDR3, as DNA: TGTGCCAGCAGTTCTGACAGGGATCCTAACTATGGCTACACCTTC.

This rearrangement joins TRBV5-1 to TRBJ2-1; 7 bases are a match to TRBD1. The CDR3 is made up of 12 amino acids. Looked up from germline, CDR1 is SGHRS and CDR2 is YFSETQ. J gave up 10 bases and V 3 bases, and 4 bases lay outside the gene matches. The CDR3 loop is CASSWGTAEQFF. The CDR3 DNA sequence: TGCGCCAGCAGCTGGGGGACAGCCGAGCAGTTCTTC.

This chain links TRBV4-1 with TRBJ2-2, with D possibly TRBD2 on 5 matching bases. CDR1 is MGHRA, CDR2 YSYEKL, per germline. Trimming removed 8 bases from V and 3 bases from J, with 13 bases in between. The CDR3 runs to 14 residues. CDR3 coding DNA: TGCGCCAGCGGCCCACCGGGGTACACCGGGGAGCTGTTTTTT. Translated: CASGPPGYTGELFF.

The chain uses TRBV7-8 and TRBJ1-1, with D possibly TRBD1 on 5 matching bases. V lost 4 bases, J lost 1 base, and 16 bases lay in between. This CDR3 region has 16 residues. The germline CDR1 and CDR2 sequences are SGHVS and FQNEAQ. The chain's CDR3 is CASSYRRGGPNTEAFF. Here the CDR3 DNA reads TGTGCCAGCAGCTATCGGAGGGGCGGGCCGAACACTGAAGCTTTCTTT.

V and J are TRBV5-6 and TRBJ1-2; 9 bases line up with TRBD1. Germline V gene lookup returns CDR1 SGHDT and CDR2 YYEEEE. V shed 4 bases and J 5 bases; nucleotides not matched to a gene: 21. The CDR3 consists of 19 residues. CDR3: CASSSPGTGYNPPPYGYTF. CDR3 DNA sequence: TGTGCCAGCAGCAGTCCCGGGACAGGGTATAATCCCCCCCCGTATGGCTACACCTTC. Looking up the rest from reference TRBV5-6 and TRBJ1-2 gives the full variable domain: DAGVTQSPTHLIKTRGQQVTLRCSPKSGHDTVSWYQQALGQGPQFIFQYYEEEERQRGNFPDRFSGHQFPNYSSELNVNALLLGDSALYLCASSSPGTGYNPPPYGYTFGSGTRLTVV.

The rearrangement uses TRBV7-2 and TRBJ2-5, with D possibly matching TRBD1 (6 bases). Germline CDR1 SGHTA, CDR2 FQGNSA. V was cut by 4 bases and J by 1 base, with 7 bases left in between. The CDR3 covers 13 residues. CDR3 protein: CASSWTVQETQYF. CDR3 sequence (DNA): TGTGCCAGCAGCTGGACAGTCCAAGAGACCCAGTACTTC.

J is TRBJ1-5 and V is TRBV19; the D gene is possibly TRBD1 (5 bases). Trimming cost V 10 bases and J 6 bases, with 16 bases left between them. CDR1 LNHDA and CDR2 SQIVND come from the germline V gene (reference sequence). This CDR3 contains 13 residues. The CDR3 bases are TGTGCCACCTCGCAGGGTCATGGTCAGCCCCAGCATTTT. Translation gives CATSQGHGQPQHF.

This rearrangement joins TRBV5-4 to TRBJ2-7; possibly TRBD1 for D (5 bases). The CDR3 runs 13 residues. Looked up from germline, CDR1 is SGHNT and CDR2 is YYREEE (reference sequence). V was clipped by 1 base and J by 5 bases, with 10 bases between them. CDR3 loop: CASSLQGKNEQYF. The CDR3 DNA is TGTGCCAGCAGCTTGCAGGGAAAGAACGAGCAGTACTTC.

The rearrangement uses TRBV5-1 and TRBJ1-5; 9 nucleotides agree with TRBD1. The germline V gene has CDR1 SGHRS and CDR2 YFSETQ. J gave up 5 bases and V 4 bases, and 4 bases lay outside the gene matches. The CDR3 runs 14 residues. For the CDR3, the DNA is TGCGCCAGCAGCACGACAGGGGGTGATCAGCCCCAGCATTTT. Protein product: CASSTTGGDQPQHF.

The chain links TRBV5-1 to TRBJ2-3, with TRBD2 as a possible D gene (7 bases). The germline V and J ends were trimmed by 0 bases and 4 bases, with 15 bases remaining between them. The CDR3 extends over 16 amino acids. Germline V gene data show CDR1 as SGHRS and CDR2 as YFSETQ. The CDR3 sequence: CASSLDVPGGADTQYF. Written as DNA, the CDR3 is TGCGCCAGCAGCTTGGATGTGCCGGGGGGCGCAGATACGCAGTATTTT.